This TCR beta chain comes out of a study of cytomegalovirus exposure and HLA in healthy donors. Study overall: For the approximately 420 genotyped donors, about 81% fell within the Caucasian-associated ancestry cluster.

Study outcomes and limitations: According to the study, roughly 180 TCR beta chains were cytomegalovirus-associated. Among immune exposure information, only CMV serostatus was available.

CDR1 and CDR2 from the germline V gene are MDHEN and SYDVKM. The CDR3 is made up of 15 amino acids. V was clipped by 5 bases and J by 3 bases, with 14 bases between them. PCR was performed using 60 Vbeta and 13 Jbeta primers. Assay: immunoSEQ multiplex PCR; the TCRdb copy retains only in-frame clones and omits some. In all, the sample yields approximately 140,000 clones. About this clone itself: The antigen remains unidentified.

This receptor was obtained from a woman in her forties or fifties in good health and CMV-seronegative. The sequenced sample was PBMCs. The rearrangement uses TRBV28 and TRBJ1-5, with a possible D match to TRBD1 (6 bases). The CDR3 bases are TGTGCCAGCAGTCCCGATGGACAGCACAATCAGCCCCAGCATTTT. Its translation is CASSPDGQHNQPQHF.